One sample yielded the 28 T cell receptor beta chains listed below, sequenced in a study of circulating and synovial CD4+ cells in juvenile arthritis. Some clones are missing from TCRdb's copy, which holds only in-frame ones; the method was immunoSEQ multiplex PCR. The table includes approximately 35,000 clones, 90% to 95% detected once. Sequencing used CD4+ T cells from blood. All receptors derive from a human donor with juvenile idiopathic arthritis.

This chain links TRBV18 with TRBJ1-5; 7 bases align to TRBD1. Losses at the gene ends were 2 bases for V and 7 bases for J; bases not matched to a gene: 11. CDR1 and CDR2 (germline): KGHSH, LQKENI. CDR3 length: 16 residues. CDR3: CASSPVEVGGGQPQHF. As DNA, the CDR3 is TGTGCCAGCTCACCAGTCGAGGTAGGGGGCGGGCAGCCCCAGCATTTT.

The genes are TRBV4-3 and TRBJ2-1; TRBD2 matches 10 bases. The CDR3 has 16 residues. Germline assignment: CDR1 LGHNA and CDR2 YSLEER. With V trimmed by 1 base and J by 6 bases, 6 bases remained unmatched. The CDR3 nucleotides read TGCGCCAGCAGCCAAGTCGGACTAGCGGCCCTCAATGAGCAGTTCTTC. It encodes CASSQVGLAALNEQFF.

The chain has TRBV5-6 and TRBJ2-7; D possibly corresponds to TRBD2 (5 bases). V lost 0 bases and J lost 6, with 13 bases in between. This CDR3 comprises 14 residues. Germline-derived CDR1 and CDR2 are SGHDT and YYEEEE. In nucleotides, the CDR3 is TGTGCCAGCAGCTTGGGAGGGAGAGGGTCCGAGCAGTACTTC. It is translated as CASSLGGRGSEQYF.

This clone was detected once. The chain joins TRBV4-3 to TRBJ2-5; TRBD1 is a possible D gene (8 bases). Trimming left V 0 bases short and J 7 bases short, with 15 bases between. The CDR3 is 15 amino acids. Germline CDR1 is LGHNA and CDR2 is YSLEER. CDR3 sequence reads: CASSQERTGRVTQYF. The CDR3 DNA reads as TGCGCCAGCAGCCAAGAAAGGACAGGGAGGGTGACCCAGTACTTC.

Concerning this clone: The same CDR3 also results from other DNA sequences found in this sample. This chain joins TRBV30 and TRBJ1-6, with D possibly TRBD1 on 5 matching bases. The length of the CDR3 is 13 residues. Germline V gene data show CDR1 as GTSNPN and CDR2 as SVGIG (reference sequence). Trimming stripped 3 bases from V and 5 bases from J, with 8 bases between. The CDR3 reads CAWSAGDNSPLHF. As DNA, the CDR3 is TGTGCCTGGAGCGCGGGGGATAATTCACCCCTCCACTTT.

Remarks on this clone: Different DNA sequences within this sample yield the same CDR3. This rearrangement joins TRBV10-3 to TRBJ1-6; 7 bases map to TRBD1. Germline lookup yields CDR1 ENHRY and CDR2 SYGVKD. The CDR3 has 15 residues. With V trimmed by 4 bases and J by 7 bases, 7 bases remained unmatched. The chain's CDR3 is CAISAEGGQNSPLHF. DNA of the CDR3: TGTGCCATCAGTGCCGAGGGGGGACAGAATTCACCCCTCCACTTT.

With regard to this clone: One end of the junction varies from germline; a read error may be responsible. Additional DNA sequences in this sample encode the identical CDR3. This chain connects TRBV10-3 to TRBJ1-6, with 7 bases aligning to TRBD1. In germline, CDR1 is ENHRY, CDR2 SYGVKD. The CDR3 extends over 14 amino acids. Here the CDR3 reads CATGQPPYNSPLHF. CDR3 nucleotides: TGTGCCACGGGACAGCCTCCCTATAATTCCCCCCTCCACTTT.

The V gene is TRBV28, the J gene TRBJ2-7; D might be TRBD1 (6 bases). Trimming took off 5 bases at V and 2 bases at J, with 13 bases between the two ends. Per the germline V gene, CDR1 is MDHEN and CDR2 is SYDVKM. The CDR3 consists of 14 residues. CDR3 loop: CASSLGQPPYEQYF. CDR3 sequence (DNA): TGTGCCAGCAGTCTCGGACAGCCTCCCTACGAGCAGTACTTC.

The chain joins TRBV5-4 to TRBJ1-2; D call uncertain. Germline V gene data show CDR1 as SGHNT and CDR2 as YYREEE (reference sequence). V was shortened by 3 bases and J by 6 bases, with 6 bases between the two germline ends. The CDR3 has 11 amino acids. CDR3 coding DNA: TGTGCCAGCAGCTACTCGGATGGCTACACCTTC. The encoded protein is CASSYSDGYTF.

The chain couples TRBV30 to TRBJ2-5, with 8 bases lining up with TRBD1. The CDR3 has 13 residues. The V segment lost 3 bases and the J segment 4 bases; nucleotides outside the gene matches: 4. Germline values: CDR1 GTSNPN, CDR2 SVGIG (reference sequence). The CDR3, as DNA: TGTGCCTGGAGACGACAGGGGACAGAGACCCAGTACTTC. This translates into CAWRRQGTETQYF.

The gene calls are TRBV5-4 and TRBJ2-5, with 12 bases fitting TRBD2. V gave up 4 bases and J gave up 2 bases; unmatched junction bases: 3. The CDR3 spans 15 residues. The germline V gene encodes CDR1 SGHNT and CDR2 YYREEE (reference sequence). The CDR3 bases are TGTGCCAGCAGCCCTAGCGGGGGGGATCAAGAGACCCAGTACTTC. This translates into CASSPSGGDQETQYF.

This clone is a singleton in its sample. The chain employs TRBV18 and TRBJ2-7, with 10 positions matching TRBD2. CDR3 length equals 15 residues. The ends lost 0 bases at V and 7 bases at J; junction bases unmatched: 6. Germline V gene sequence: CDR1 KGHSH, CDR2 LQKENI. As DNA, the CDR3 is TGTGCCAGCTCACCACCAAGCGGGAGGGCCTTTGAGCAGTACTTC. Translation gives CASSPPSGRAFEQYF.

This chain links TRBV4-1 with TRBJ2-1; 10 positions match TRBD1. CDR1 is MGHRA and CDR2 is YSYEKL in the germline V gene. With V trimmed by 5 bases and J by 6 bases, 4 bases remained unmatched. This CDR3 has 14 residues. CDR3: CASSSGQGINEQFF. CDR3 in DNA: TGCGCCAGCAGCTCGGGACAGGGGATCAATGAGCAGTTCTTC.

Of note for this clone: One junction end disagrees with the germline gene, perhaps due to a read error. The chain couples TRBV19 to TRBJ1-2; D perhaps matches TRBD1 (6 bases). The V gene's germline CDR1 is LNHDA and CDR2 SQIVND (reference sequence). The CDR3 loop spans 14 amino acids. The CDR3 DNA reads as TGTGCCAGTAGTATAGATTCGGACAGCTATGGCCACACCTTC. This encodes CASSIDSDSYGHTF.

The chain has TRBV27 and TRBJ2-7; 8 bases match TRBD2. The CDR3 has 14 residues. V lost 5 bases to trimming and J lost 0 bases; unmatched junction nucleotides: 3. The germline V gene has CDR1 MNHEY and CDR2 SMNVEV (reference sequence). CDR3 sequence: CASSPGTSSYEQYF. For the CDR3, the DNA is TGTGCCAGCAGTCCCGGGACTAGCTCCTACGAGCAGTACTTC.

The chain uses TRBV4-2 and TRBJ2-5, with D perhaps matching TRBD2 (5 bases). V was cut by 0 bases and J by 2 bases, with 16 bases left in between. This CDR3 is 17 amino acids long. Germline V gene data show CDR1 as LGHNA and CDR2 as YNFKEQ. In nucleotides, the CDR3 is TGTGCCAGCAGCCAAGAAGGCGGGCTCATCTATCAAGAGACCCAGTACTTC. It is translated as CASSQEGGLIYQETQYF.

The chain couples TRBV7-2 to TRBJ2-1; possible D gene TRBD2, 6 bases. The germline gives CDR1 SGHTA, CDR2 FQGNSA. Trimming removed 1 base from V and 7 bases from J, with 11 bases in between. The CDR3 has 14 residues. CDR3 DNA: TGTGCCAGCAGCTTAGGCCTAGCGTTTAATGAGCAGTTCTTC. Its protein is CASSLGLAFNEQFF.

Comment on this clone: The sample contains more than one DNA sequence encoding this CDR3. The chain links TRBV5-4 to TRBJ1-6; 12 nucleotides line up with TRBD1. V lost 3 bases, J lost 10 bases, and 8 bases stayed unmatched. The CDR3 contains 16 residues. The germline V gene has CDR1 SGHNT and CDR2 YYREEE (reference sequence). CDR3 sequence (DNA): TGTGCCAGCAGCTCACCCGGGACAGGGGGCAAATCACCCCTCCACTTT. This gives the protein CASSSPGTGGKSPLHF. The whole variable domain, remainder taken from reference TRBV5-4 and TRBJ1-6, is ETGVTQSPTHLIKTRGQQVTLRCSSQSGHNTVSWYQQALGQGPQFIFQYYREEENGRGNFPPRFSGLQFPNYSSELNVNALELDDSALYLCASSSPGTGGKSPLHFGNGTRLTVT.

The chain employs TRBV28 and TRBJ2-5; D is perhaps TRBD2 (7 bases). Germline CDR1 and CDR2: MDHEN and SYDVKM. The CDR3 has 14 amino acids. V was clipped by 9 bases and J by 5 bases, with 19 bases between them. The CDR3 DNA sequence: TGTGCCAGTCTCGAGGGGGGGCTAGGGGAGACCCAGTACTTC. Its protein product is CASLEGGLGETQYF. Combining the CDR3 with reference TRBV28 and TRBJ2-5 gives the whole variable domain DVKVTQSSRYLVKRTGEKVFLECVQDMDHENMFWYRQDPGLGLRLIYFSYDVKMKEKGDIPEGYSVSREKKERFSLILESASTNQTSMYLCASLEGGLGETQYFGPGTRLLVL.

The chain couples TRBV28 to TRBJ2-5, with 10 bases lining up with TRBD1. CDR1 and CDR2 from the germline V gene are MDHEN and SYDVKM. V dropped 7 bases and J dropped 5; count of bases not matched to a gene: 7. The CDR3 has 14 residues. CDR3 sequence reads: CASTLDRGRETQYF. The CDR3 DNA reads as TGTGCCAGCACCCTTGACAGGGGGCGGGAGACCCAGTACTTC.

V is TRBV5-1 and J is TRBJ2-3; D gene uncertain. In germline, CDR1 is SGHRS, CDR2 YFSETQ. The CDR3 has 15 residues. V lost 0 bases, J lost 2 bases, and 10 bases lay in between. In nucleotides, the CDR3 is TGCGCCAGCAGCTTGGCGGTGTCTTTCACAGATACGCAGTATTTT. It translates to CASSLAVSFTDTQYF.

The chain has TRBV28 and TRBJ1-1; D gene uncertain. Germline CDR1 is MDHEN and CDR2 is SYDVKM. The CDR3 length is 11 residues. V was pared by 4 bases and J by 5 bases, with 5 bases between. CDR3 in DNA: TGTGCCAGCAGTTATCTAACTGAAGCTTTCTTT. It yields the protein CASSYLTEAFF.

J is TRBJ2-3 and V is TRBV9; TRBD1 matches 7 bases. Losses at the gene ends were 4 bases for V and 3 bases for J; bases not matched to a gene: 5. The CDR3 sequence is 14 residues long. Looked up from germline, CDR1 is SGDLS and CDR2 is YYNGEE. The CDR3 DNA reads TGTGCCAGCAGCTCAAAGACAGGGACAGATACGCAGTATTTT. It yields the protein CASSSKTGTDTQYF.

The chain recombines TRBV11-2 with TRBJ1-5, with D tentatively TRBD1 (5 bases). Germline V gene lookup returns CDR1 SGHAT and CDR2 FQNNGV. The CDR3 extends over 13 amino acids. Deletions cut 0 bases from V and 7 bases from J, with 7 bases between. CDR3 sequence (DNA): TGTGCCAGCAGCTTAGATGGGGGGCAGCCCCAGCATTTT. The encoded protein is CASSLDGGQPQHF.

V and J are TRBV4-1 and TRBJ2-2; TRBD1 matches 7 bases. CDR1 is MGHRA, CDR2 YSYEKL, per germline. V lost 3 bases, J lost 4 bases, and 8 bases stayed unmatched. CDR3 size: 16 residues. Here the CDR3 reads CASSQGQHLTTGELFF. CDR3 nucleotides: TGCGCCAGCAGCCAGGGACAGCACCTAACCACCGGGGAGCTGTTTTTT.

The chain is built from TRBV6-1 and TRBJ1-2, with D perhaps TRBD1 (5 bases). CDR3 size: 13 residues. Deletions cut 4 bases from V and 6 bases from J, with 12 bases between. CDR1 and CDR2 (germline): MNHNS, SASEGT. The CDR3 region is CASSVQGMDGYTF. CDR3 sequence (DNA): TGTGCCAGCAGTGTCCAGGGAATGGATGGCTACACCTTC.

The J gene is TRBJ2-2, the V gene TRBV5-4; D may be TRBD2 (5 bases). Per germline, CDR1 SGHNT and CDR2 YYREEE (reference sequence). V was pared by 2 bases and J by 6 bases, with 8 bases between. The CDR3 is 13 residues long. The CDR3 reads CASSLEEAGELFF. The CDR3 DNA is TGTGCCAGCAGCTTAGAGGAGGCCGGGGAGCTGTTTTTT.

The V and J genes are TRBV19 and TRBJ1-5; weak D call: TRBD1 (5 bases). Germline-derived CDR1 and CDR2 are LNHDA and SQIVND (reference sequence). There are 16 residues in the CDR3. Trimming cost V 4 bases and J 7 bases, with 20 bases left between them. CDR3 nucleotide sequence: TGTGCCAGTAGTACCAATCGGGGGGGGAGACGGCAGCCCCAGCATTTT. It is translated as CASSTNRGGRRQPQHF.